What follows are 10 T cell receptor beta chains derived from one specimen sequenced in a study of CD8+ T cells in alopecia areata. Extracted from the samples, RNA was reverse transcribed into cDNA to serve as the sequencing template. Profiled with immunoSEQ multiplex PCR; TCRdb holds only in-frame clones, not every one. The table records hundreds of thousands of clones, 57% of them present only once. The specimen comprised CD4+ T cells sorted from blood, sampled at week 0. The receptors derive from a human donor with alopecia areata.

This chain connects TRBV7-9 to TRBJ2-3; 8 bases are a match to TRBD2. Germline V lookup: CDR1 SEHNR, CDR2 FQNEAQ (reference sequence). The V segment lost 5 bases and the J segment 9 bases; nucleotides outside the gene matches: 16. This CDR3 region has 16 residues. CDR3 nucleotide sequence: TGTGCCAGCAGCCCTCCCGGCGGGGGGAGCACAGGGACGCAGTATTTT. This codes for CASSPPGGGSTGTQYF.

The rearrangement uses TRBV5-6 and TRBJ1-6; a weak D match, TRBD1 (5 bases). Trimming shortened V by 4 bases and J by 3 bases, and 17 bases separated the two germline ends. There are 17 residues in the CDR3. Germline assignment: CDR1 SGHDT and CDR2 YYEEEE. The DNA for the CDR3 is TGTGCCAGCAGCCCGAGGGGTTATTCGGACTATAATTCACCCCTCCACTTT. Its translation is CASSPRGYSDYNSPLHF. Full variable domain (remainder filled in from reference TRBV5-6 and TRBJ1-6): DAGVTQSPTHLIKTRGQQVTLRCSPKSGHDTVSWYQQALGQGPQFIFQYYEEEERQRGNFPDRFSGHQFPNYSSELNVNALLLGDSALYLCASSPRGYSDYNSPLHFGNGTRLTVT.

The rearrangement links TRBV19 to TRBJ1-5, with D possibly TRBD1 on 5 matching bases. Between the trimmed V and J ends, which lost 2 bases and 3 bases, there was a span of 14 bases. There are 16 residues in the CDR3. Per the germline V gene, CDR1 is LNHDA and CDR2 is SQIVND (reference sequence). The CDR3 sequence is CASSIKAGWNNQPQHF. The CDR3 DNA reads TGTGCCAGTAGTATAAAGGCAGGGTGGAACAATCAGCCCCAGCATTTT.

The chain is built from TRBV7-2 and TRBJ2-1; the D gene is possibly TRBD2 (7 bases). There are 15 residues in the CDR3. Germline CDR1 SGHTA, CDR2 FQGNSA. Trimming stripped 5 bases from V and 4 bases from J, with 15 bases between. CDR3 bases: TGTGCCAGCAGCCCCCTCGGGGGGCATTACAATGAGCAGTTCTTC. Translated, it gives CASSPLGGHYNEQFF.

This chain joins TRBV4-1 and TRBJ2-1; D is undetermined. Germline lookup yields CDR1 MGHRA and CDR2 YSYEKL. The CDR3 has 15 residues. V was cut by 3 bases and J by 9 bases, with 18 bases left in between. The CDR3 region is CASSQAARWAVEQFF. The CDR3 coding sequence is TGCGCCAGCAGCCAGGCCGCCAGGTGGGCTGTTGAGCAGTTCTTC.

The J gene is TRBJ1-3, the V gene TRBV30; D is unresolved. The CDR3 covers 12 residues. Between the trimmed V and J ends, which lost 4 bases and 0 bases, there was a span of 4 bases. CDR1 is GTSNPN, CDR2 SVGIG, per germline (reference sequence). The CDR3 sequence is CAWTRSGNTIYF. The CDR3 nucleotides are TGTGCCTGGACCCGCTCTGGAAACACCATATATTTT.

This clone was counted between two and nine times. The V call is TRBV25-1, the J call TRBJ2-1; 10 nucleotides line up with TRBD2. Unmatched junction bases numbered 12, after V lost 3 bases and J lost 4 bases. Germline V gene lookup returns CDR1 MGHDK and CDR2 SYGVNS. The CDR3 is made up of 18 amino acids. In DNA, the CDR3 is TGTGCCAGCAGTGACCGAGGGCCTAGCGGGGGAGCTTACAATGAGCAGTTCTTC. Translated, it gives CASSDRGPSGGAYNEQFF.

The chain carries TRBV25-1 and TRBJ2-7; 13 nucleotides agree with TRBD2. The length of the CDR3 is 15 residues. Germline loops: CDR1 MGHDK, CDR2 SYGVNS. V lost 6 bases, J lost 3 bases, and 5 bases stayed unmatched. The CDR3 here is CASRGLAGEFYEQYF. The CDR3 bases are TGTGCCAGCAGAGGACTAGCGGGAGAATTCTACGAGCAGTACTTC.

V usage is TRBV4-1 and J usage is TRBJ2-7, with 7 bases fitting TRBD1. Germline V gene data show CDR1 as MGHRA and CDR2 as YSYEKL. After removal of 2 bases from V and 2 bases from J, the junction contained 6 bases not matched to a gene. This CDR3 is 15 amino acids long. CDR3 region: CASSQPGQTTYEQYF. The CDR3 DNA reads as TGCGCCAGCAGCCAACCGGGACAGACTACCTACGAGCAGTACTTC.

J is TRBJ2-3 and V is TRBV29-1; 10 nucleotides match TRBD1. The CDR3 runs 14 residues. Unmatched junction bases numbered 5, after V lost 5 bases and J lost 3 bases. Germline CDR1 and CDR2: SQVTM and ANQGSEA. The chain's CDR3 is CSVLRDRGTDTQYF. As DNA, the CDR3 is TGCAGCGTTCTCCGGGACAGGGGTACAGATACGCAGTATTTT.